The following is a T cell receptor (beta chain) sequence with its context. What it binds is not known. Generated by immunoSEQ multiplex PCR, the TCRdb table keeps only in-frame clones and is missing some. This sample has about 160,000 clones, with 88% found just once. The sample is drawn from a study of T cell responses to AZD1222 COVID-19 vaccine. Findings of the study overall: Possibly, clonal diversity was underestimated; donors were largely white British and included more females. Across spike, vaccine-associated CD4 TCRs were found, dominant at 160-218 and 743-854. Elevations in Spike-specific TCR breadth and depth followed administration of two AZD1222 doses. It was only a handful of AZD1222 recipients who were seropositive at baseline.

The germline gives CDR1 SGDLS, CDR2 YYNGEE. This CDR3 is 11 amino acids long. The V gene lost 4 bases and the J gene lost 3 bases, with 1 base spanning the gap. This receptor was identified in an adult who received the AZD1222 COVID-19 vaccine. The source material was peripheral blood, sampled 28 days after the second AZD1222 dose. The chain recombines TRBV9 with TRBJ2-2; D unclear. The CDR3 bases are TGTGCCAGCAGCCACACCGGGGAGCTGTTTTTT. As protein: CASSHTGELFF.